Shown below are 14 T cell receptor beta chains from a single sample sequenced in a study of T cells after yellow fever vaccination. TCRdb processed the 5' RACE reads anew with MiXCR; each CDR3 protein has one entry. Of nearly 350,000 distinct CDR3 sequences in the sample, 8.1% were seen once. The material sequenced was PBMCs, taken around 45 days after the first yellow fever vaccination. The receptors stem from a man aged 18 to 29 who received the YFV17D yellow fever vaccine.

This clonotype showed up just a few times. This sequence joins TRBV10-3 and TRBJ2-1, with D unclear. Per germline, CDR1 ENHRY and CDR2 SYGVKD. Trimming pared 2 bases from V and 5 bases from J, leaving 7 bases between. CDR3 length: 13 amino acids. The CDR3, as DNA: TGTGCCATCAGTGAGATTGGGGACAATGAGCAGTTCTTC. Translating gives CAISEIGDNEQFF.

This chain connects TRBV7-7 to TRBJ2-3; the D gene is possibly TRBD2 (6 bases). The CDR3 spans 14 residues. Trimming removed 5 bases at V and 4 bases at J, with 13 bases between. Germline CDR1 is SSHAT and CDR2 is FNYEAQ (reference sequence). This CDR3 is CASSRLTGADTQYF. DNA of the CDR3: TGTGCCAGCAGCCGGCTGACGGGGGCAGATACGCAGTATTTT.

This sequence joins TRBV29-1 and TRBJ2-2, with TRBD2 as a possible D gene (5 bases). Germline values: CDR1 SQVTM, CDR2 ANQGSEA. The CDR3 spans 16 residues. Trimming pared 0 bases from V and 0 bases from J, leaving 11 bases between. CDR3 in amino acids: CSVEDSRETNTGELFF. The CDR3 DNA reads as TGCAGCGTTGAAGATTCCCGGGAAACGAACACCGGGGAGCTGTTTTTT.

This clonotype was counted ten times or more. V and J are TRBV7-9 and TRBJ1-5; 10 bases fit TRBD1. V dropped 3 bases and J dropped 2; count of bases not matched to a gene: 1. Per the germline V gene, CDR1 is SEHNR and CDR2 is FQNEAQ (reference sequence). CDR3 length: 15 residues. The CDR3 loop reads CASSFGTGGNQPQHF. The CDR3 DNA follows: TGTGCCAGCAGCTTTGGGACAGGGGGCAATCAGCCCCAGCATTTT. Based on the CDR3 plus reference TRBV7-9 and TRBJ1-5, the full variable domain is DTGVSQNPRHKITKRGQNVTFRCDPISEHNRLYWYRQTLGQGPEFLTYFQNEAQLEKSRLLSDRFSAERPKGSFSTLEIQRTEQGDSAMYLCASSFGTGGNQPQHFGDGTRLSIL.

This chain joins TRBV7-2 and TRBJ1-1; D ambiguous. CDR3 length equals 14 residues. The germline V and J ends were trimmed by 4 bases and 6 bases, with 15 bases remaining between them. Germline CDR1 and CDR2: SGHTA and FQGNSA. The CDR3 region has the DNA TGTGCCAGCAGCTCGGGTGTAAGGGCGTCTGAAGCTTTCTTT. Translation gives CASSSGVRASEAFF.

In its sample, this clonotype was seen many times. The chain uses TRBV20-1 and TRBJ2-1, with 14 nucleotides matching TRBD2. The length of the CDR3 is 14 residues. V shed 5 bases and J 8 bases; nucleotides not matched to a gene: 5. Per the germline V gene, CDR1 is DFQATT and CDR2 is SNEGSKA (reference sequence). The CDR3 loop is CSALRLAGGHEQFF. The CDR3 DNA sequence: TGCAGTGCTCTACGACTAGCGGGGGGGCATGAGCAGTTCTTC.

The CDR3 nucleotides are TGTGCCAGCAGTTACGGGACTGTGTATGAGCAGTTCTTC. This sequence encodes CASSYGTVYEQFF. This chain joins TRBV6-2 or TRBV6-3 and TRBJ2-1; possible D gene TRBD2, 6 bases. The germline CDR1 and CDR2 sequences are MNHEY and SVGEGT. The ends were cut back, 2 bases at V and 8 bases at J, with 10 bases in the middle. The length of the CDR3 is 13 residues.

This clonotype was seen only a few times. J is TRBJ2-7 and V is TRBV27; 8 bases are a match to TRBD1. Germline values: CDR1 MNHEY, CDR2 SMNVEV (reference sequence). The CDR3 is made up of 15 amino acids. V shed 5 bases, J shed 7 bases, and the junction held 13 bases outside the gene matches. CDR3: CASSPLGTGPREQYF. The CDR3 nucleotides are TGTGCCAGCAGTCCCCTCGGGACAGGTCCTAGGGAGCAGTACTTC.

V gene TRBV4-3 combines with J gene TRBJ2-2; the D gene is possibly TRBD1 (5 bases). The V end was cut by 8 bases, the J end by 7 bases, with 11 bases between. CDR3 length: 12 residues. Per the germline V gene, CDR1 is LGHNA and CDR2 is YSLEER. Here the CDR3 reads CASQQGGGELFF. The CDR3 nucleotides read TGCGCCAGCCAGCAGGGCGGCGGGGAGCTGTTTTTT.

V usage is TRBV9 and J usage is TRBJ2-1; 10 nucleotides agree with TRBD2. Trimming took 3 bases from V and 10 from J; bases not matched to a gene: 10. CDR1 and CDR2 (germline): SGDLS, YYNGEE. The CDR3 consists of 15 residues. Here the CDR3 reads CASSEIAGGAREQFF. The CDR3 DNA sequence: TGTGCCAGCAGCGAAATAGCGGGGGGTGCGAGGGAGCAGTTCTTC.

This clonotype appeared a few times. The chain recombines TRBV28 with TRBJ2-6, with TRBD1 matching over 11 bases. The CDR3 has 21 amino acids. From germline, CDR1 is MDHEN and CDR2 SYDVKM. V trimming: 1 base; J trimming: 0 bases; junction bases outside the gene matches: 11. The CDR3 bases are TGTGCCAGCAGTTTATATCCTTTAACCGGGACAGGGGGCTCTGGGGCCAACGTCCTGACTTTC. Protein product: CASSLYPLTGTGGSGANVLTF. Full variable domain (remainder filled in from reference TRBV28 and TRBJ2-6): DVKVTQSSRYLVKRTGEKVFLECVQDMDHENMFWYRQDPGLGLRLIYFSYDVKMKEKGDIPEGYSVSREKKERFSLILESASTNQTSMYLCASSLYPLTGTGGSGANVLTFGAGSRLTVL.

This clonotype turned up a few times. The chain is built from TRBV4-2 and TRBJ2-3; 9 nucleotides match TRBD2. This CDR3 contains 17 residues. The V gene end was trimmed by 0 bases and the J gene end by 1 base; junction bases not matched to a gene: 5. Looked up from germline, CDR1 is LGHNA and CDR2 is YNFKEQ. CDR3 sequence (DNA): TGTGCCAGCAGCCAAGATATCCTAGCGGGGCGCACAGATACGCAGTATTTT. Translation gives CASSQDILAGRTDTQYF.

This clonotype was recorded a few times. The chain recombines TRBV12-3 or TRBV12-4 with TRBJ2-1; possibly TRBD2 for D (6 bases). The V and J ends lost 4 bases and 9 bases respectively, with 13 bases between them. The CDR3 has 13 amino acids. Here the CDR3 DNA reads TGTGCCAGCAGTTCCCACTCGGGGGTTGAGCAGTTCTTC. Protein product: CASSSHSGVEQFF.

Only a few counts were recorded for this clonotype. V usage is TRBV3-1 and J usage is TRBJ2-4; 8 nucleotides line up with TRBD2. Germline V gives CDR1 LGHDT, CDR2 YNNKEL (reference sequence). The ends lost 1 base at V and 5 bases at J; junction bases unmatched: 1. The CDR3 is 14 amino acids. The CDR3 protein is CASSQAGGENIQYF. The DNA of the CDR3 is TGTGCCAGCAGCCAAGCGGGGGGGGAAAACATTCAGTACTTC.